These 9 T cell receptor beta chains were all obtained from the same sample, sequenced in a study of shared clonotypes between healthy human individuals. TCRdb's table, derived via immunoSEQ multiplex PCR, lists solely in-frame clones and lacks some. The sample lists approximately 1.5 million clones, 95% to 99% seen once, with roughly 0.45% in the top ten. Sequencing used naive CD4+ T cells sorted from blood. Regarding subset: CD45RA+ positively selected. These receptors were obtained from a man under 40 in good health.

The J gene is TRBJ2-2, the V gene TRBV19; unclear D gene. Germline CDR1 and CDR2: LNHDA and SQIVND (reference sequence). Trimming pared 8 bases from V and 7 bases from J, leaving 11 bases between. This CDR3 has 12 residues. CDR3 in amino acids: CASLNFGGELFF. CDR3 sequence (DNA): TGTGCCAGTCTAAACTTCGGCGGGGAGCTGTTTTTT.

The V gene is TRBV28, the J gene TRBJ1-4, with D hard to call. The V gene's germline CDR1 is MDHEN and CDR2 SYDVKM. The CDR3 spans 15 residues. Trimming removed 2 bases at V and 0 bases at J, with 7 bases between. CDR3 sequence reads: CASSLPLSTNEKLFF. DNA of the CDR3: TGTGCCAGCAGTTTACCACTTTCAACTAATGAAAAACTGTTTTTT. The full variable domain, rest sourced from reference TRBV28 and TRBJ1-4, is DVKVTQSSRYLVKRTGEKVFLECVQDMDHENMFWYRQDPGLGLRLIYFSYDVKMKEKGDIPEGYSVSREKKERFSLILESASTNQTSMYLCASSLPLSTNEKLFFGSGTQLSVL.

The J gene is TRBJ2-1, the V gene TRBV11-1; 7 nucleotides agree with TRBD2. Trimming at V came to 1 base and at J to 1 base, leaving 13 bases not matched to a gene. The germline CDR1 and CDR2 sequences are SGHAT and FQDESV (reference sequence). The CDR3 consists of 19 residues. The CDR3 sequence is CASSLGPRRGSASYNEQFF. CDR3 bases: TGTGCCAGCAGCTTAGGCCCTCGGCGGGGGAGTGCATCCTACAATGAGCAGTTCTTC.

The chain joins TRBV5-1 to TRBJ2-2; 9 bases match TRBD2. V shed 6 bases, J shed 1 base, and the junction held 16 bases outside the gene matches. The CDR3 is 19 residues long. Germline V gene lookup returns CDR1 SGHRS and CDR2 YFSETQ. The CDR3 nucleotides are TGCGCCAGCACCCCGACATTCGGTAGCGGGAGACTGAACACCGGGGAGCTGTTTTTT. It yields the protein CASTPTFGSGRLNTGELFF.

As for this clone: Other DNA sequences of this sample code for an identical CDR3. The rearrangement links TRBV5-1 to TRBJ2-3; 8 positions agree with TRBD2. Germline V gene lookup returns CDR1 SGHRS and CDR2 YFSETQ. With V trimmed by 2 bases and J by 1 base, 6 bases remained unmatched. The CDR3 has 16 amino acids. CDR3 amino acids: CASSLPSGSGTDTQYF. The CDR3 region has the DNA TGCGCCAGCAGCTTACCAAGCGGGAGCGGCACAGATACGCAGTATTTT.

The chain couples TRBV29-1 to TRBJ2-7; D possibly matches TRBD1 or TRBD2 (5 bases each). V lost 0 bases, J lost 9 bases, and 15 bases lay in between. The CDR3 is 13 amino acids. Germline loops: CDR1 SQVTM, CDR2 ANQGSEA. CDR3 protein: CSVEDRDRIRQYF. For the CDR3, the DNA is TGCAGCGTTGAAGATAGGGACCGAATAAGGCAGTACTTC.

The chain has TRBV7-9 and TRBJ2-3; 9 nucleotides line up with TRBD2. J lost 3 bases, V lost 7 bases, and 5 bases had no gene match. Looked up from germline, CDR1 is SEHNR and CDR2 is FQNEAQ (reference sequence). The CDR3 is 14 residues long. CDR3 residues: CASTRAGGTDTQYF. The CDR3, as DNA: TGTGCCAGCACCAGAGCGGGAGGTACAGATACGCAGTATTTT.

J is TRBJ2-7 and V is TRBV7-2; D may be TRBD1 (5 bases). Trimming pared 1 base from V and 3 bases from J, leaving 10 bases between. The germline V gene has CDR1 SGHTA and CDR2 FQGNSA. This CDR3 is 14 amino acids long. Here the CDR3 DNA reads TGTGCCAGCAGCTTAGATCGACAGATCTACGAGCAGTACTTC. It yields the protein CASSLDRQIYEQYF.

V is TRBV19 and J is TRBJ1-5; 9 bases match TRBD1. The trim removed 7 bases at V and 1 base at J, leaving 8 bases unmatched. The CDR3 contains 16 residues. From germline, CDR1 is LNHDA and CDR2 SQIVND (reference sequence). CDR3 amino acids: CASIQQDRGSNQPQHF. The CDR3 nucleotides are TGTGCCAGTATCCAACAGGACAGGGGAAGCAATCAGCCCCAGCATTTT.